One sample yielded the 9 T cell receptor beta chains listed below, sequenced in a study of control samples from healthy donors and cancer patients. Measured with immunoSEQ multiplex PCR; TCRdb has only the in-frame clones, and not every one. The repertoire consists of about 20,000 clones, with about 88% occurring once and the leading ten covering about 33%. Material for sequencing was PBMCs. Every receptor here comes from a man aged 60-69 years with head and neck cancer.

The genes are TRBV12-3 or TRBV12-4 and TRBJ1-2; D is uncertain. The CDR3 runs 13 residues. Trimming removed 2 bases from V and 4 bases from J, with 8 bases in between. Here the CDR3 DNA reads TGTGCCAGCAGTTTATCCGGGAGCTATGGCTACACCTTC. Amino acid sequence: CASSLSGSYGYTF.

V is TRBV7-2 and J is TRBJ2-3; either TRBD1 or TRBD2 may fit D (6 bases each). Trimming took 4 bases from V and 2 from J, leaving 19 bases between them. The V gene's germline CDR1 is SGHTA and CDR2 FQGNSA. The CDR3 covers 17 residues. The CDR3 sequence: CASSSPGIRGATDTQYF. For the CDR3, the DNA is TGTGCCAGCAGCTCCCCCGGGATTAGGGGGGCCACAGATACGCAGTATTTT.

This chain joins TRBV7-9 and TRBJ1-1; the match to TRBD1 covers 8 bases. With V trimmed by 1 base and J by 1 base, 8 bases remained unmatched. This CDR3 contains 17 residues. The germline CDR1 and CDR2 sequences are SEHNR and FQNEAQ (reference sequence). The CDR3 is CASSLVLGQARNTEAFF. The CDR3 DNA is TGTGCCAGCAGCTTAGTTCTGGGACAGGCCCGGAACACTGAAGCTTTCTTT.

The V and J genes are TRBV7-2 and TRBJ1-2; 9 bases agree with TRBD1. The ends lost 3 bases at V and 5 bases at J; junction bases unmatched: 7. This CDR3 comprises 15 residues. The germline CDR1 and CDR2 sequences are SGHTA and FQGNSA. The CDR3 is CASSFQQGASYGYTF. The CDR3 coding sequence is TGTGCCAGCAGCTTCCAACAGGGGGCTAGTTATGGCTACACCTTC.

The gene calls are TRBV7-9 and TRBJ2-3; a possible D gene is TRBD1 (6 bases). This CDR3 has 16 residues. Germline CDR1 is SEHNR and CDR2 is FQNEAQ (reference sequence). V was shortened by 1 base and J by 2 bases, with 13 bases between the two germline ends. The CDR3, as DNA: TGTGCCAGCAGCTTAGGAGTGGCAGGGGCCACAGATACGCAGTATTTT. It codes for CASSLGVAGATDTQYF.

The chain links TRBV5-1 to TRBJ2-7; unclear D gene. Trimming shortened V by 0 bases and J by 2 bases, and 9 bases separated the two germline ends. Germline V gene sequence: CDR1 SGHRS, CDR2 YFSETQ. This CDR3 has 14 residues. This CDR3 is CASSLDRSTYEQYF. The DNA for the CDR3 is TGCGCCAGCAGCTTGGATCGCAGCACCTACGAGCAGTACTTC.

CDR3 bases: TGTGCCACCAGCAGAACAGACAGGGGGCGAGGCTACACCTTC. Residues: CATSRTDRGRGYTF. This chain links TRBV15 with TRBJ1-2, with TRBD1 matching over 10 bases. The CDR3 has 14 residues. After removal of 2 bases from V and 8 bases from J, the junction contained 5 bases not matched to a gene. The germline CDR1 and CDR2 sequences are LNHNV and YYDKDF (reference sequence).

V and J are TRBV6-5 and TRBJ2-7, with D maybe TRBD1 (6 bases). The CDR3 runs 14 residues. Trimming took off 4 bases at V and 5 bases at J, with 15 bases between the two ends. Germline V CDR1 and CDR2: MNHEY, SVGAGI. CDR3 DNA: TGTGCCAGCAGTTCAAGACAGGCTCGGGACGAGCAGTACTTC. Amino acids: CASSSRQARDEQYF.

The J gene is TRBJ1-1, the V gene TRBV12-3 or TRBV12-4, with no clear D. The CDR3 spans 13 residues. V lost 5 bases and J lost 1, with 8 bases in between. The CDR3 DNA sequence: TGTGCCAGCAGTCGCCAGGCGAACACTGAAGCTTTCTTT. This gives the protein CASSRQANTEAFF.